This entry lists 4 T cell receptor beta chains sequenced from one sample in a study of tumor-infiltrating lymphocytes in primary liver carcinoma (dated 2017 in TCRdb). TRIzol reagent was used to extract blood RNA from unsorted whole blood, while the DNeasy Blood & Tissue kit provided the germline DNA. The data were produced on an Illumina HiSeq 2500. Starting from roughly 500 ng total RNA, TCRbeta-specific cDNA was produced by reverse transcription with a constant-region primer and ProtoScript II reverse transcriptase. The TCRbeta libraries were prepared through three rounds of nested multiplex PCR following a slightly modified ARM-PCR procedure. Multiplex TRBV1-TRBV30 forward primers and a Cbeta reverse primer were used in the first two PCR rounds, each of which was run for approximately 9 cycles. The public sequencing data were trimmed at Q25 with fastp and processed into clonotypes with MiXCR by TCRdb, which kept only in-frame beta chains. Merged by CDR3 protein, the rows form single entries marked with the most common genes and DNA. Present in this sample are about 320,000 distinct CDR3 sequences, about 60% of which were seen just once. Approximately 9.4% of the sample is held by the ten biggest clonotypes.

Sequences were obtained from peripheral blood. All receptors come from a man aged 35-49 years with primary liver carcinoma and hepatitis B virus infection.

As regards this clonotype: A read error may explain this, as a much larger clone is one base away. The conserved closing phenylalanine or tryptophan is absent in this CDR3, likely reflecting a read error. This rearrangement joins TRBV6-2 or TRBV6-3 to TRBJ2-2; the D gene is possibly TRBD2 (7 bases). V lost 6 bases, J lost 6 bases, and 11 bases lay in between. The CDR3 loop spans 13 amino acids. Germline V gene sequence: CDR1 MNHEY, CDR2 SVGEGT. CDR3 sequence: CASSLGGAGELFL. CDR3 bases: TGTGCCAGCAGCCTAGGGGGGGCCGGGGAGCTGTTTCTT.

This clonotype was found many times. The CDR3 sequence is CASSQATSGLSSYNEQFF. The CDR3 nucleotides are TGTGCCAGCAGCCAAGCGACTAGCGGGCTCAGCTCCTACAATGAGCAGTTCTTC. V is TRBV4-2 and J is TRBJ2-1; 10 positions agree with TRBD2. Per germline, CDR1 LGHNA and CDR2 YNFKEQ. This CDR3 is built from 18 residues. The trim removed 1 base at V and 0 bases at J, leaving 6 bases unmatched.

Remarks on this clonotype: One base away lies a much larger clone, so this may be a sequencing read error. The chain carries TRBV11-3 and TRBJ1-2; D is ambiguous. Deletions cut 4 bases from V and 7 bases from J, with 13 bases between. From germline, CDR1 is SGHNT and CDR2 YENEEA. The CDR3 length is 13 residues. The CDR3 here is CASSSILRAGYTF. For the CDR3, the DNA is TGTGCCAGCAGCTCGATTCTGCGGGCTGGCTACACCTTC.

V gene TRBV7-2 combines with J gene TRBJ2-1, with D possibly TRBD1 on 5 matching bases. CDR3 length equals 14 residues. Germline CDR1 reads SGHTA; CDR2 reads FQGNSA. V lost 7 bases and J 9 bases, leaving 19 bases between the germline ends. The CDR3 reads CASTPSRVQGEQFF. For the CDR3, the DNA is TGTGCCAGCACCCCATCACGGGTCCAGGGTGAGCAGTTCTTC.